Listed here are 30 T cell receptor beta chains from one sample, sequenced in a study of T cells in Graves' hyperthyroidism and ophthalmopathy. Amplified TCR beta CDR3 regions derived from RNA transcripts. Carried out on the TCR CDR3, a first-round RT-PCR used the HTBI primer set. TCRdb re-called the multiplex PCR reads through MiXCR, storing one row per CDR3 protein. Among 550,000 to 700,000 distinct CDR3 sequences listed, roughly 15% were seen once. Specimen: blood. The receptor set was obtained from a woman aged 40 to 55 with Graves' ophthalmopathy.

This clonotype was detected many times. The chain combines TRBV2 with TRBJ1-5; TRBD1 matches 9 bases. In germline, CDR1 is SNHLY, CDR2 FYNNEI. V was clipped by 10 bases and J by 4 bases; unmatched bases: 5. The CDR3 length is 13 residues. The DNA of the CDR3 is TGTGCCAATGGACAGGGGCGGAATCAGCCCCAGCATTTT. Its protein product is CANGQGRNQPQHF. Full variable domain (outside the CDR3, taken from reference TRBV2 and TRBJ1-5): EPEVTQTPSHQVTQMGQEVILRCVPISNHLYFYWYRQILGQKVEFLVSFYNNEISEKSEIFDDQFSVERPDGSNFTLKIRSTKLEDSAMYFCANGQGRNQPQHFGDGTRLSIL.

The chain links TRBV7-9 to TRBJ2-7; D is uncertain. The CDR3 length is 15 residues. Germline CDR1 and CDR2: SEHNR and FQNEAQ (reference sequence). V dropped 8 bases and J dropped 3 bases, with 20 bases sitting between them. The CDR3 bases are TGTGCCAGCGTTAGTGGACCGCCGGACGGCTACGAGCAGTACTTC. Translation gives CASVSGPPDGYEQYF.

CDR3 sequence reads: CASSPGLSPTQLQYEQYF. CDR3 DNA sequence: TGCGCCAGCAGCCCGGGACTTAGCCCGACGCAGCTTCAGTACGAGCAGTACTTC. V usage is TRBV5-1 and J usage is TRBJ2-7, with a weak D call TRBD2 (6 bases). This CDR3 spans 18 amino acids. The germline CDR1 and CDR2 sequences are SGHRS and YFSETQ. Trimming cost V 4 bases and J 4 bases, with 27 bases left between them.

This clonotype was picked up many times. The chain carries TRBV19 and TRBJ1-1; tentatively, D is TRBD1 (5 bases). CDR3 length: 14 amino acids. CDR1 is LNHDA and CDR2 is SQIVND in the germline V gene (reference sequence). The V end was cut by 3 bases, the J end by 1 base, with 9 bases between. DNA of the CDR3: TGTGCCAGTAGTATCGGTACAGGGAACACTGAAGCTTTCTTT. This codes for CASSIGTGNTEAFF.

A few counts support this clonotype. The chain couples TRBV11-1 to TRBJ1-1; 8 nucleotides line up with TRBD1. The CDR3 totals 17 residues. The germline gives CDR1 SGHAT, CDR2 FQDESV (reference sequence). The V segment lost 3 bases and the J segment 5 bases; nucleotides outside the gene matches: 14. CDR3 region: CASSFPVHGDRGTEAFF. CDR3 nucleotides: TGTGCCAGCAGCTTCCCCGTTCATGGAGACAGGGGAACTGAAGCTTTCTTT.

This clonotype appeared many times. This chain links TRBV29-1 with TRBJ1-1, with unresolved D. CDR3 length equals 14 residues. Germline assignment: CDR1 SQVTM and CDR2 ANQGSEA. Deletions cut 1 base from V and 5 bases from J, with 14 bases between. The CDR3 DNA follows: TGCAGCGTTGAAGGCGGACCGAGGTGGACTGAAGCTTTCTTT. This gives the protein CSVEGGPRWTEAFF.

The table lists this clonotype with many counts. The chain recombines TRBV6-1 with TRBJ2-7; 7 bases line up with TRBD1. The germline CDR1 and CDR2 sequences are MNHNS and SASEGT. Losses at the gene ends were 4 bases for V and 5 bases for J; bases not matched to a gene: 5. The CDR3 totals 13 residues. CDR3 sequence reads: CASSADRWNEQYF. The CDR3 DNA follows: TGTGCCAGCAGTGCGGACAGGTGGAACGAGCAGTACTTC.

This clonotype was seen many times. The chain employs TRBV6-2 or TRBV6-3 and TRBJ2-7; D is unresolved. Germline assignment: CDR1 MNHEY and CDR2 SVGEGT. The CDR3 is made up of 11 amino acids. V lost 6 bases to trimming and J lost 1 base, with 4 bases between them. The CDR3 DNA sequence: TGTGCCAGCAGCAATTCCTACGAGCAGTACTTC. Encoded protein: CASSNSYEQYF.

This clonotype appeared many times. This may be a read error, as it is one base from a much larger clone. As DNA, the CDR3 is TGTGCCAGCAGTTCCCTCCACGAGCAGTACTTC. This codes for CASSSLHEQYF. The chain joins TRBV27 to TRBJ2-7; D gene ambiguous. With 4 bases removed from V and 5 bases from J, the gap between germline ends came to 6 bases. The CDR3 spans 11 residues. Germline V gene sequence: CDR1 MNHEY, CDR2 SMNVEV (reference sequence).

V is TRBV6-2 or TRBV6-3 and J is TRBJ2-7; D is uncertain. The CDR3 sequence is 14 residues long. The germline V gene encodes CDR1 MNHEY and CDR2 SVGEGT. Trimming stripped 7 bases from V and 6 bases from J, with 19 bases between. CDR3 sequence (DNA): TGTGCCAGCAACGGTTACTCCCCTTTGGGCGAGCAGTACTTC. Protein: CASNGYSPLGEQYF.

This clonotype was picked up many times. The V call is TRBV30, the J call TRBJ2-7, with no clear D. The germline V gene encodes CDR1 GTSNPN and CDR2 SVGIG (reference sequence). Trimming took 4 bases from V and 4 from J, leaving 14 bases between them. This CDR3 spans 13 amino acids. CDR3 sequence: CAWTRDSYYEQYF. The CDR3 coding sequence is TGTGCCTGGACTAGAGATTCATATTACGAGCAGTACTTC. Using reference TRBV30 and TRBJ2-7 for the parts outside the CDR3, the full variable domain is SQTIHQWPATLVQPVGSPLSLECTVEGTSNPNLYWYRQAAGRGLQLLFYSVGIGQISSEVPQNLSASRPQDRQFILSSKKLLLSDSGFYLCAWTRDSYYEQYFGPGTRLTVT.

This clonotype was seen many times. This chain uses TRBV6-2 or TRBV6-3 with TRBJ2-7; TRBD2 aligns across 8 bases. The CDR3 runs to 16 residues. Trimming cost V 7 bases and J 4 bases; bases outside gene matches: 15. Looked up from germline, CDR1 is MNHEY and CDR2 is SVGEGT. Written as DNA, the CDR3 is TGTGCCAGCAACGACGCGGAGGGGACTAGGGATTACGAGCAGTACTTC. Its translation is CASNDAEGTRDYEQYF.

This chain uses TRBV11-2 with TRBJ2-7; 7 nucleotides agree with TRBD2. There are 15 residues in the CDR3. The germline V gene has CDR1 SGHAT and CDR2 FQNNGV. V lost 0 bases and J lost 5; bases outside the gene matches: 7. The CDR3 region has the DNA TGTGCCAGCAGCTTAGAATGGGCGGGAGCGAACGAGCAGTACTTC. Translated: CASSLEWAGANEQYF.

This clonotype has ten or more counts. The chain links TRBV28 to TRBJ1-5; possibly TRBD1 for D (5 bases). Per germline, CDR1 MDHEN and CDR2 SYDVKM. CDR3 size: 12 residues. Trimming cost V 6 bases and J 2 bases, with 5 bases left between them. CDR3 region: CASRGGNQPQHF. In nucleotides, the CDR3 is TGTGCCAGCAGGGGGGGCAATCAGCCCCAGCATTTT.

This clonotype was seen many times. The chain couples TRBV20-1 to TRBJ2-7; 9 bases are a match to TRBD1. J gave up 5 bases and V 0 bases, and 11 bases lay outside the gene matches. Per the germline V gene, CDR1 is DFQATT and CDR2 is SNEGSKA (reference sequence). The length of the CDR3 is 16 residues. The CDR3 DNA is TGCAGTGCTAGAGATCCCTGGACAGGGGACGACCACGAGCAGTACTTC. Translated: CSARDPWTGDDHEQYF.

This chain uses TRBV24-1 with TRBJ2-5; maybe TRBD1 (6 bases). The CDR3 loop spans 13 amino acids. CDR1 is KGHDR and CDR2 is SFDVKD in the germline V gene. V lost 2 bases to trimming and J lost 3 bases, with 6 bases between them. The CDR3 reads CATSDYREETQYF. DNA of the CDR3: TGTGCCACCAGTGATTACAGGGAAGAGACCCAGTACTTC.

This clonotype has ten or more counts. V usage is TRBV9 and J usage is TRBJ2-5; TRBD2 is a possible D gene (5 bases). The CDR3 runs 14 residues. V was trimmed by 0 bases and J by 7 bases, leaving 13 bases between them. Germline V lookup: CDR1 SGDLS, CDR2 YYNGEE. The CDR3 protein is CASSVDEGKATQYF. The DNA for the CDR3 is TGTGCCAGCAGCGTAGATGAGGGAAAGGCGACCCAGTACTTC.

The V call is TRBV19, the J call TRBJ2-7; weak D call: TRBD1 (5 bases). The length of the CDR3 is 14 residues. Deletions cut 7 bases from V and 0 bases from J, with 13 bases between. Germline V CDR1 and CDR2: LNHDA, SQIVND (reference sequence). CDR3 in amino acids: CASNSQGPSYEQYF. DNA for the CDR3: TGTGCCAGTAATTCCCAGGGCCCCTCCTACGAGCAGTACTTC.

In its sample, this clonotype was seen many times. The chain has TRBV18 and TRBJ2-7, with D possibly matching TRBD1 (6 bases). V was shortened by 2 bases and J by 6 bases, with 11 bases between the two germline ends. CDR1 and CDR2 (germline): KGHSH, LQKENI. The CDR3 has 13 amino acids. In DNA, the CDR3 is TGTGCCAGCTCACCAAGGACAGTTTCCGAGCAGTACTTC. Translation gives CASSPRTVSEQYF.

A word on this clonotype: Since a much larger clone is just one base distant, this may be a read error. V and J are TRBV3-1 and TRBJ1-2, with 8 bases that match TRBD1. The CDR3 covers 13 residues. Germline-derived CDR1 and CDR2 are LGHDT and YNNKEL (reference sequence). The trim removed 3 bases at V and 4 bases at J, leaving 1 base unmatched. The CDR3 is CASSQGQVYGYTF. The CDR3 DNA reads TGTGCCAGCAGCCAGGGACAGGTCTATGGCTACACCTTC. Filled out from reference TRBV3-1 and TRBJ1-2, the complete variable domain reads DTAVSQTPKYLVTQMGNDKSIKCEQNLGHDTMYWYKQDSKKFLKIMFSYNNKELIINETVPNRFSPKSPDKAHLNLHINSLELGDSAVYFCASSQGQVYGYTFGSGTRLTVV.

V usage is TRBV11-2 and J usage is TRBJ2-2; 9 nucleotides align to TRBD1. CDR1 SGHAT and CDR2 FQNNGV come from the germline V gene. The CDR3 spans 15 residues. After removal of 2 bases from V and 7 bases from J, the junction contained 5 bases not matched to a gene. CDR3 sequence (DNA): TGTGCCAGCAGCTTACAACAGGGGGCTGTCGGGGAGCTGTTTTTT. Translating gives CASSLQQGAVGELFF.

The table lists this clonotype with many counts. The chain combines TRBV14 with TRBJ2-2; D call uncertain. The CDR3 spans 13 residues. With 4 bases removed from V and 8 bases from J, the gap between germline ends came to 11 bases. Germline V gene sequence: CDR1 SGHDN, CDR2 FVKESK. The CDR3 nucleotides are TGTGCCAGCAGCCCCGGTGTTTCTGGGGAGCTGTTTTTT. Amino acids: CASSPGVSGELFF. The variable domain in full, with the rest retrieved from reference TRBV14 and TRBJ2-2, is EAGVTQFPSHSVIEKGQTVTLRCDPISGHDNLYWYRRVMGKEIKFLLHFVKESKQDESGMPNNRFLAERTGGTYSTLKVQPAELEDSGVYFCASSPGVSGELFFGEGSRLTVL.

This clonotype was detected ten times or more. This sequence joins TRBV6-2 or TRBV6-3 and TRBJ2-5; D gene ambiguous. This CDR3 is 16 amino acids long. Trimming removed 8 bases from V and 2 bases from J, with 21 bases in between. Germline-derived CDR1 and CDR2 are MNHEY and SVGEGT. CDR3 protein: CASGPLNLGLQETQYF. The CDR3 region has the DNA TGTGCCAGCGGGCCATTGAATCTGGGATTACAAGAGACCCAGTACTTC.

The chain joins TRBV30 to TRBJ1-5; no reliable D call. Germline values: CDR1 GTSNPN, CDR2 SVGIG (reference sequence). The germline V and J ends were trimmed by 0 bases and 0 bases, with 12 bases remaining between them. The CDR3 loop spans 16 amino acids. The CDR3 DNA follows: TGTGCCTGGAGTGTAGGCCGGACCGATAGCAATCAGCCCCAGCATTTT. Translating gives CAWSVGRTDSNQPQHF.

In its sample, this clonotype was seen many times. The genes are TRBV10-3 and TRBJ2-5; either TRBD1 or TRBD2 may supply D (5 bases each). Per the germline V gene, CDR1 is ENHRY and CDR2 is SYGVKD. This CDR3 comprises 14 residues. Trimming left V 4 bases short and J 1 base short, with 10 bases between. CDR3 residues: CAISASGTQETQYF. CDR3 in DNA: TGTGCCATCAGTGCCAGTGGGACCCAAGAGACCCAGTACTTC.

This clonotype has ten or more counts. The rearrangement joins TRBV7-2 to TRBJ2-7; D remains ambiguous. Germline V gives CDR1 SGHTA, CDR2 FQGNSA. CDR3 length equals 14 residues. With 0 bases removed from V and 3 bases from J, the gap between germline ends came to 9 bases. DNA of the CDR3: TGTGCCAGCAGCTTAGCGCCGTCAGACTACGAGCAGTACTTC. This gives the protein CASSLAPSDYEQYF.

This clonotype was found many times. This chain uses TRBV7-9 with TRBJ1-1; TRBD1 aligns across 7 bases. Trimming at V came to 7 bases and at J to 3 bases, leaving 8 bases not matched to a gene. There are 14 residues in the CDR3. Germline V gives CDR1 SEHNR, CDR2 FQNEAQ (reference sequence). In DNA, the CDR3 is TGTGCCAGCAACCGGGACAGTACGTACACTGAAGCTTTCTTT. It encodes CASNRDSTYTEAFF.

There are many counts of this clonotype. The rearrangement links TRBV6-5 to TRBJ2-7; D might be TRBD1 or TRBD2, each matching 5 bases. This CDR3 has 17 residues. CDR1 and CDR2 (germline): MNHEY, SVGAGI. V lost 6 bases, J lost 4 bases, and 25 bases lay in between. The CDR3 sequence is CASRTIQTGTATYEQYF. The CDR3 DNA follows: TGTGCCAGCAGAACTATCCAAACCGGGACCGCGACGTACGAGCAGTACTTC.

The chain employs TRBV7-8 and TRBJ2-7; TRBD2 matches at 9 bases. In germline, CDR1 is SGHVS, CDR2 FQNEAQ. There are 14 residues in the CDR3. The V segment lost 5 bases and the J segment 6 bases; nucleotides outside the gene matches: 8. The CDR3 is CASSRSGTSFEQYF. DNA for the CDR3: TGTGCCAGCAGCCGTTCGGGGACTAGCTTCGAGCAGTACTTC.

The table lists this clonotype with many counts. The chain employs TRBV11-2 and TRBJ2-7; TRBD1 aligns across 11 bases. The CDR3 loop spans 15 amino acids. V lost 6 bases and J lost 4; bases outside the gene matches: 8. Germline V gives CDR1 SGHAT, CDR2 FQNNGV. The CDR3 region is CASRSPGTGGYEQYF. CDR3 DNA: TGTGCCAGCAGGAGCCCCGGGACAGGGGGTTACGAGCAGTACTTC.